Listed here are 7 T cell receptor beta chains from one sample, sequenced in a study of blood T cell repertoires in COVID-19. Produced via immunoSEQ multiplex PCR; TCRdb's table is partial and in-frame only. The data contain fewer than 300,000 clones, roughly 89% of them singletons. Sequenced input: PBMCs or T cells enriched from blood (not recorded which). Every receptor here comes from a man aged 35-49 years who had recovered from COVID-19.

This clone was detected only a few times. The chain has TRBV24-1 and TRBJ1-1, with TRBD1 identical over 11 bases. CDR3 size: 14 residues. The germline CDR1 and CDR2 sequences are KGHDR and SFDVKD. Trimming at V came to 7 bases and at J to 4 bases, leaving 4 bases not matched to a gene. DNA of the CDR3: TGTGCCACCAGAGTGGGACAGGGGGTCACTGAAGCTTTCTTT. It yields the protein CATRVGQGVTEAFF.

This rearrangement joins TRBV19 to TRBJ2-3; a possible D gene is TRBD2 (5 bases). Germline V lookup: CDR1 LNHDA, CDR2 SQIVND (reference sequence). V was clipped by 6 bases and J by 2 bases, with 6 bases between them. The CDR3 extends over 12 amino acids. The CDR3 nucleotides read TGTGCCAGTAGCGACTACACAGATACGCAGTATTTT. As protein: CASSDYTDTQYF.

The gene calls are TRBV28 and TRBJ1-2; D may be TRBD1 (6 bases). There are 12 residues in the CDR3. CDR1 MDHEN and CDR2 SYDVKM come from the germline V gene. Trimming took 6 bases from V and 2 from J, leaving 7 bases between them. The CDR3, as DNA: TGTGCCAGCAGGGGGGCAAACTATGGCTACACCTTC. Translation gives CASRGANYGYTF.

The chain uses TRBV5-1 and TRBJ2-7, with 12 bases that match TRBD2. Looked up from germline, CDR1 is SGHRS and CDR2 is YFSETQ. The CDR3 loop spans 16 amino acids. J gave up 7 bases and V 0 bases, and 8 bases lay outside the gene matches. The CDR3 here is CASSLGDGLAGSEQYF. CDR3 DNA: TGCGCCAGCAGCTTGGGGGACGGACTAGCGGGGAGTGAGCAGTACTTC.

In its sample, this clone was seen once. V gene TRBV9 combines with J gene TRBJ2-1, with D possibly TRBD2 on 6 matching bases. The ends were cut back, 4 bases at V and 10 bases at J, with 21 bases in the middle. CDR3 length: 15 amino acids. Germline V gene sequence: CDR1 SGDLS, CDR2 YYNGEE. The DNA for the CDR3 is TGTGCCAGCAGCCCCCGGGACTCAACGTCAAGAGAGCAGTTCTTC. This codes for CASSPRDSTSREQFF.

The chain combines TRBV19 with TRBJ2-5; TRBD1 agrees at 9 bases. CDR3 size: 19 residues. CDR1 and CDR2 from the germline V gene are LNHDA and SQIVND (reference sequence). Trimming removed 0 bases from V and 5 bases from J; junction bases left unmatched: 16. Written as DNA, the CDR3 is TGTGCCAGTAGTATAGATCACGGGACAGGGATAACCGGATGGGAGACCCAGTACTTC. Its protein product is CASSIDHGTGITGWETQYF.

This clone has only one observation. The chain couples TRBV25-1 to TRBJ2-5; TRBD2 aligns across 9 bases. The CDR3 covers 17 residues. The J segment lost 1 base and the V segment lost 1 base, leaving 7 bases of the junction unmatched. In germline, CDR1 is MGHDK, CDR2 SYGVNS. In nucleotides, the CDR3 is TGTGCCAGCAGTGAATTCGCCTCTAGCGGGGCCCAAGAGACCCAGTACTTC. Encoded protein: CASSEFASSGAQETQYF. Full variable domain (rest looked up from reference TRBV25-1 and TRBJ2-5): EADIYQTPRYLVIGTGKKITLECSQTMGHDKMYWYQQDPGMELHLIHYSYGVNSTEKGDLSSESTVSRIRTEHFPLTLESARPSHTSQYLCASSEFASSGAQETQYFGPGTRLLVL.